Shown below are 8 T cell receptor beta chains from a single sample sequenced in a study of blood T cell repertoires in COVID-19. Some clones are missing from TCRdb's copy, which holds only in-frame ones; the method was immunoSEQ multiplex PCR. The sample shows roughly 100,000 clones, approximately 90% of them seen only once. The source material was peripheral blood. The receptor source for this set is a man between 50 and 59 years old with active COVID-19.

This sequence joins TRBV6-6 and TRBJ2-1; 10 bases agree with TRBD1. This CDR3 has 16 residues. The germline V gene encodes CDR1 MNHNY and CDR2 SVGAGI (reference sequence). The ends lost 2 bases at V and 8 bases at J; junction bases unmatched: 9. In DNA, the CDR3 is TGTGCCAGCAGTTACCCGGGACAGGGGAGTATCTATGAGCAGTTCTTC. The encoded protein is CASSYPGQGSIYEQFF.

CDR3 loop: CASSESPRDTSGYTF. The CDR3 region has the DNA TGTGCCAGCAGCGAAAGCCCCCGGGACACGTCTGGCTACACCTTC. The chain has TRBV9 and TRBJ1-2, with D possibly matching TRBD1 (6 bases). The CDR3 extends over 15 amino acids. Trimming took 3 bases from V and 7 from J, leaving 19 bases between them. Looked up from germline, CDR1 is SGDLS and CDR2 is YYNGEE. The variable domain in full, with the rest retrieved from reference TRBV9 and TRBJ1-2, is DSGVTQTPKHLITATGQRVTLRCSPRSGDLSVYWYQQSLDQGLQFLIQYYNGEERAKGNILERFSAQQFPDLHSELNLSSLELGDSALYFCASSESPRDTSGYTFGSGTRLTVV.

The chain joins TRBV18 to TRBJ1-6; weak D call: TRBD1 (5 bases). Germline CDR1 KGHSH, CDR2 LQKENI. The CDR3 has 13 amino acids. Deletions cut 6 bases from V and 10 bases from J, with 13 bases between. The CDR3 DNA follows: TGTGCCAGCTCTCAAGACAGTGGATCACCCCTCCACTTT. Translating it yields CASSQDSGSPLHF.

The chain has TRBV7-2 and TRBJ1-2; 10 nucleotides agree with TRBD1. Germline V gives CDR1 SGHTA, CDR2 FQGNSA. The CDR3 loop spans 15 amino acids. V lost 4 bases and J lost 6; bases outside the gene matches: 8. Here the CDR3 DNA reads TGTGCCAGCAGCTACGACCGGGACAGGGGCAATGGCTACACCTTC. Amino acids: CASSYDRDRGNGYTF.

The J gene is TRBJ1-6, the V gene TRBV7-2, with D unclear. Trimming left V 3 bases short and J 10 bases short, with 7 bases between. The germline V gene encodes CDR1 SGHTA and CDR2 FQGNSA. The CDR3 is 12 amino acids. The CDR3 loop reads CASSFPQSPLHF. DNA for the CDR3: TGTGCCAGCAGCTTTCCCCAATCACCCCTCCACTTT.

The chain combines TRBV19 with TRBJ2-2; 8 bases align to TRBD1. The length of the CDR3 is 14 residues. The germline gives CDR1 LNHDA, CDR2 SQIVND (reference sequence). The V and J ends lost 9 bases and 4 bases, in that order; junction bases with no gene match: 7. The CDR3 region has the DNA TGTGCCAGCGTCGACAGGGGTAGCACCGGGGAGCTGTTTTTT. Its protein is CASVDRGSTGELFF.

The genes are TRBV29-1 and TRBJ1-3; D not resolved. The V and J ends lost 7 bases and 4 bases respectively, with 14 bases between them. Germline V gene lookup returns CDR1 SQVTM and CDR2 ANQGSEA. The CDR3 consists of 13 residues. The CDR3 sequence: CSARGQKGNTIYF. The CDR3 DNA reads TGCAGCGCACGCGGGCAGAAGGGAAACACCATATATTTT. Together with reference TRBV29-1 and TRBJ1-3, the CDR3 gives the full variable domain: SAVISQKPSRDICQRGTSLTIQCQVDSQVTMMFWYRQQPGQSLTLIATANQGSEATYESGFVIDKFPISRPNLTFSTLTVSNMSPEDSSIYLCSARGQKGNTIYFGEGSWLTVV.

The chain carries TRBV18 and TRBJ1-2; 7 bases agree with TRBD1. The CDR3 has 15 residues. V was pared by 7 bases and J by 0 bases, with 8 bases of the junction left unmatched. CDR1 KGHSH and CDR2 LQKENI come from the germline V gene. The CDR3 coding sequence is TGTGCCAGCTGCAAGGAAACAGGGGCTAACTATGGCTACACCTTC. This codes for CASCKETGANYGYTF.